The sequence of this TCR beta chain was determined in a study of blood T cell repertoires in COVID-19. Turning to the study itself: COVID-19 samples collected from the United States, Italy and Spain covered acute and convalescent phases.

V shed 0 bases and J 4 bases; nucleotides not matched to a gene: 11. The CDR3 is 17 amino acids. The germline gives CDR1 SGHKS, CDR2 YYEKEE (reference sequence). Original processing methods: Using reference gene primer amplification, nucleated cell counts were estimated. The repertoire was sequenced with immunoSEQ multiplex PCR; TCRdb's copy has only in-frame clones and lacks some. Clone size and V and J calls were adopted from that table, with D and trimming inferred from the DNA. The sample consists of fewer than 250,000 clones, roughly 90% of them appearing once. The TCR was taken from a woman aged 45-65 years with acute or convalescent COVID-19. Material for sequencing was peripheral blood. The rearrangement uses TRBV5-5 and TRBJ1-2; 8 nucleotides match TRBD1. CDR3 loop: CASSLGAPGQEVYGYTF. The CDR3 DNA reads as TGTGCCAGCAGCTTGGGGGCTCCGGGACAGGAAGTCTATGGCTACACCTTC.